This note documents a single TCR beta chain sequence. Antigen unknown. TCRdb re-derived calls from the reads in MiXCR, one entry per CDR3 protein. The table includes 640,000 or so distinct CDR3 sequences, around 31% detected once. The data were obtained in a study of T cell repertoires in cytomegalovirus infection. Overall study: The study used recently identified HLA-C-restricted and well-studied HLA-B-restricted CMV epitopes. It was the public TCR beta signatures that indicated both CMV infection and matching HLA type. Overall study findings and caveats: Clonotypes of TCR beta that were HLA-C-restricted and CMV-specific dominated the ex vivo response. Cumulative public TCR beta family frequency identified CMV carriers with the relevant HLA.

Germline V gene lookup returns CDR1 SGHAT and CDR2 FQNNGV. J gave up 2 bases and V 1 base, and 6 bases lay outside the gene matches. The CDR3 runs to 16 residues. The J gene is TRBJ2-5, the V gene TRBV11-2, with 8 bases fitting TRBD1. The TCR was taken from a human donor in good health (CMV status not recorded). Some clones in this sample may be carry-over from other donors' samples. Sequenced here: cultured PBMCs, sampled from culture after CMV antigen stimulation. The CDR3 reads CASSLGRTGPQETQYF. In nucleotides, the CDR3 is TGTGCCAGCAGCTTAGGGAGGACAGGGCCACAAGAGACCCAGTACTTC. The whole variable domain, filled in from reference TRBV11-2 and TRBJ2-5, reads EAGVAQSPRYKIIEKRQSVAFWCNPISGHATLYWYQQILGQGPKLLIQFQNNGVVDDSQLPKDRFSAERLKGVDSTLKIQPAKLEDSAVYLCASSLGRTGPQETQYFGPGTRLLVL.